This entry concerns a single TCR beta chain. The sample originates from a study of cytotoxic CD8 clonotypes in ibrutinib-treated CLL. Profiled with immunoSEQ multiplex PCR; TCRdb holds only in-frame clones, not every one. The table shows about 44,000 clones, with 69% occurring only once. The origin of this receptor is a human donor with chronic lymphocytic leukemia. The source material was PBMCs, sampled after 12 months of ibrutinib treatment.

CDR3 coding DNA: TGTGCCAGCAGCCAAGATAGGACAGGGTGGAACACTGAAGCTTTCTTT. Protein sequence: CASSQDRTGWNTEAFF. J is TRBJ1-1 and V is TRBV4-2; 8 nucleotides agree with TRBD1. The length of the CDR3 is 16 residues. J gave up 1 base and V 0 bases, and 4 bases lay outside the gene matches. Per the germline V gene, CDR1 is LGHNA and CDR2 is YNFKEQ.